Following are 22 T cell receptor beta chains from one sample sequenced in a study of blood T cell repertoires in COVID-19 (dated by TCRdb to 2019 to 2021). The library relied on the immunoSEQ multiplex PCR assay. This immuneACCESS table, as held by TCRdb, lists in-frame sequences with V and J called but not all clones. Of the missing ones, under half trace to an unresolved V gene in checked studies; the others have no known cause. Here the sample has 100,000 to 150,000 clones; about nine tenths occur a single time. Of the sample, under 4.5% falls within the top ten clones. Sequenced: peripheral blood. Receptor source: a man in his fifties or sixties with active COVID-19.

J is TRBJ1-1 and V is TRBV7-8; tentative D call: TRBD1 (5 bases). Germline V gene data show CDR1 as SGHVS and CDR2 as FQNEAQ. The CDR3 has 13 residues. Trimming stripped 2 bases from V and 1 base from J, with 5 bases between. CDR3 protein: CASSLQGNTEAFF. CDR3 bases: TGTGCCAGCAGCTTACAGGGGAACACTGAAGCTTTCTTT.

Only one count was recorded for this clone. The chain is built from TRBV10-3 and TRBJ2-1; D might be TRBD1 (5 bases). Between the trimmed V and J ends, which lost 0 bases and 1 base, there was a span of 7 bases. This CDR3 is 15 amino acids long. Germline V gene sequence: CDR1 ENHRY, CDR2 SYGVKD. The CDR3: CAISESQGSYNEQFF. The CDR3 DNA sequence: TGTGCCATCAGTGAGTCCCAGGGATCCTACAATGAGCAGTTCTTC.

V gene TRBV20-1 combines with J gene TRBJ2-1, with 9 bases lining up with TRBD1. V shed 6 bases, J shed 10 bases, and the junction held 13 bases outside the gene matches. Germline V CDR1 and CDR2: DFQATT, SNEGSKA (reference sequence). There are 14 residues in the CDR3. In DNA, the CDR3 is TGCAGTGCCAGTACCGGGACAGGGTCAGGAGAGCAGTTCTTC. Encoded protein: CSASTGTGSGEQFF.

This clone appeared once. This chain joins TRBV19 and TRBJ2-7; D remains unclear. Germline loops: CDR1 LNHDA, CDR2 SQIVND (reference sequence). CDR3 length: 14 residues. V shed 6 bases and J shed 3 bases, with 15 bases lying between them. The CDR3 DNA reads TGTGCCAGTAGCAACCTTCGAGGCGACTACGAGCAGTACTTC. Protein product: CASSNLRGDYEQYF.

The genes are TRBV5-5 and TRBJ2-7; a weak D match, TRBD1 (6 bases). CDR3 length: 13 residues. Per germline, CDR1 SGHKS and CDR2 YYEKEE (reference sequence). V was pared by 4 bases and J by 6 bases, with 14 bases between. CDR3: CASSARTDGEQYV. The CDR3 bases are TGTGCCAGCAGCGCAAGGACAGATGGCGAGCAGTACGTC.

The V call is TRBV7-8, the J call TRBJ2-1; D is undetermined. Germline V gene data show CDR1 as SGHVS and CDR2 as FQNEAQ. The CDR3 covers 13 residues. Between the trimmed V and J ends, which lost 4 bases and 9 bases, there was a span of 13 bases. The CDR3 bases are TGTGCCAGCAGCTCCTACTTAAGCGTTGAGCAGTTCTTC. Translation: CASSSYLSVEQFF.

The chain is built from TRBV5-6 and TRBJ1-2, with 7 bases fitting TRBD1. In germline, CDR1 is SGHDT, CDR2 YYEEEE. V lost 3 bases, J lost 2 bases, and 4 bases stayed unmatched. The CDR3 is made up of 14 amino acids. The CDR3 nucleotides read TGTGCCAGCAGCTCGGGACAGAGAAACTATGGCTACACCTTC. Protein: CASSSGQRNYGYTF.

The chain couples TRBV24-1 to TRBJ2-1, with TRBD2 as a possible D gene (6 bases). The CDR3 consists of 15 residues. Trimming stripped 3 bases from V and 7 bases from J, with 15 bases between. CDR1 is KGHDR, CDR2 SFDVKD, per germline. The CDR3 DNA sequence: TGTGCCACCAGTGATCCCTTTCGGGACTTAAATGAGCAGTTCTTC. This gives the protein CATSDPFRDLNEQFF.

This rearrangement joins TRBV3-1 (or the pseudogene TRBV3-2) to TRBJ1-1; 8 nucleotides match TRBD1. The germline gives CDR1 LGHDT, CDR2 YNNKEL (reference sequence). CDR3 length: 15 amino acids. V shed 2 bases and J 6 bases; nucleotides not matched to a gene: 8. This chain's CDR3 is CASSQRTGKIAEAFF. Written as DNA, the CDR3 is TGTGCCAGCAGCCAAAGGACAGGGAAAATAGCTGAAGCTTTCTTT.

This rearrangement joins TRBV7-9 to TRBJ2-4, with D possibly TRBD1 on 6 matching bases. CDR3 size: 14 residues. The V end lost 4 bases, the J end lost 6 bases, and 13 bases lay between the germline ends. Looked up from germline, CDR1 is SEHNR and CDR2 is FQNEAQ (reference sequence). The CDR3 DNA follows: TGTGCCAGCAGCTCAAGACAGGACCCAAACATTCAGTACTTC. The encoded protein is CASSSRQDPNIQYF.

This clone was seen only a few times. The chain joins TRBV2 to TRBJ2-7, with TRBD1 matching 7 bases. Germline V CDR1 and CDR2: SNHLY, FYNNEI. V gave up 6 bases and J gave up 4 bases; unmatched junction bases: 18. The CDR3 runs 17 residues. DNA for the CDR3: TGTGCCAGCAGGGCCCTCGGACAGGCGCACATCGATTACGAGCAGTACTTC. Its translation: CASRALGQAHIDYEQYF.

The V call is TRBV11-1, the J call TRBJ2-3, with TRBD2 as a possible D gene (5 bases). Germline CDR1 SGHAT, CDR2 FQDESV (reference sequence). CDR3 length equals 15 residues. The V end was cut by 5 bases, the J end by 2 bases, with 14 bases between. CDR3 protein: CASSPRRGITDTQYF. The CDR3 DNA reads TGTGCCAGCAGCCCCCGACGGGGAATCACAGATACGCAGTATTTT.

The gene calls are TRBV19 and TRBJ2-1; the match to TRBD1 covers 7 bases. V trimming: 5 bases; J trimming: 6 bases; junction bases outside the gene matches: 13. There are 16 residues in the CDR3. CDR1 is LNHDA, CDR2 SQIVND, per germline (reference sequence). CDR3 nucleotide sequence: TGTGCCAGTAGTCCCTACACAGGGGTTCTGTCCAATGAGCAGTTCTTC. It specifies CASSPYTGVLSNEQFF.

The chain joins TRBV7-9 to TRBJ2-1, with D tentatively TRBD1 (5 bases). V was clipped by 5 bases and J by 4 bases, with 18 bases between them. The germline gives CDR1 SEHNR, CDR2 FQNEAQ (reference sequence). This CDR3 is 16 amino acids long. The CDR3 sequence: CASSPSGARVYNEQFF. The CDR3 nucleotides are TGTGCCAGCAGCCCCAGTGGGGCTCGGGTATACAATGAGCAGTTCTTC.

The genes are TRBV7-9 and TRBJ2-3; 16 bases align to TRBD2. This CDR3 region has 16 residues. J gave up 4 bases and V 4 bases, and 2 bases lay outside the gene matches. Germline V gene lookup returns CDR1 SEHNR and CDR2 FQNEAQ (reference sequence). The chain's CDR3 is CASSWGLAGGSDTQYF. The CDR3 DNA reads TGTGCCAGCAGCTGGGGACTAGCGGGAGGGTCAGATACGCAGTATTTT.

The chain is built from TRBV10-2 and TRBJ1-2; 8 bases are a match to TRBD1. The ends lost 3 bases at V and 5 bases at J; junction bases unmatched: 2. In germline, CDR1 is WSHSY, CDR2 SAAADI. The CDR3 spans 13 residues. The CDR3 reads CASSDDRGYGYTF. CDR3 coding DNA: TGCGCCAGCAGTGACGACAGGGGATATGGCTACACCTTC.

The chain combines TRBV6-5 with TRBJ1-1; D may be TRBD1 (5 bases). Germline CDR1 is MNHEY and CDR2 is SVGAGI. The V and J ends lost 0 bases and 8 bases respectively, with 13 bases between them. The CDR3 totals 14 residues. CDR3 sequence (DNA): TGTGCCAGCAGTTACTCTCGACAGTCACTAGAAGCTTTCTTT. Encoded protein: CASSYSRQSLEAFF.

The rearrangement links TRBV5-8 to TRBJ1-2; 7 nucleotides align to TRBD1. The germline gives CDR1 SGHTS, CDR2 YDEGEE. With 4 bases clipped from V and 8 bases from J, the junction kept 17 bases outside the gene matches. This CDR3 has 16 residues. CDR3 sequence reads: CASSTNRVGGFWGYTF. CDR3 in DNA: TGTGCCAGCAGCACCAATCGCGTAGGGGGCTTTTGGGGCTACACCTTC.

The rearrangement links TRBV18 to TRBJ2-1; TRBD2 matches 10 bases. The CDR3 contains 16 residues. The germline gives CDR1 KGHSH, CDR2 LQKENI. With 4 bases clipped from V and 6 bases from J, the junction kept 9 bases outside the gene matches. CDR3 amino acids: CASSRRSGGAGNEQFF. In nucleotides, the CDR3 is TGTGCCAGCTCACGCCGAAGCGGGGGGGCGGGCAATGAGCAGTTCTTC.

The V gene is TRBV7-8, the J gene TRBJ1-6; 10 nucleotides agree with TRBD1. CDR3 length: 14 amino acids. Germline trimming cut 3 bases from V and 13 bases from J; bases unmatched to any gene: 6. The germline V gene encodes CDR1 SGHVS and CDR2 FQNEAQ. CDR3 nucleotide sequence: TGTGCCAGCAGCTTCGGGGGACAGGGGACTCCCCTCCACTTT. It encodes CASSFGGQGTPLHF.

This chain joins TRBV2 and TRBJ2-7, with D tentatively TRBD1 (6 bases). V lost 11 bases and J lost 3, with 17 bases in between. This CDR3 comprises 13 residues. CDR1 SNHLY and CDR2 FYNNEI come from the germline V gene. The CDR3 region is CAAGFKGDYEQYF. CDR3 DNA: TGTGCCGCCGGTTTCAAGGGGGACTACGAGCAGTACTTC.

The CDR3 spells CASSQTTGLGGYTF. CDR3 DNA: TGTGCCAGCAGCCAGACGACAGGGTTGGGCGGCTACACCTTC. This chain links TRBV14 with TRBJ1-2; 7 bases map to TRBD1. V trimming: 3 bases; J trimming: 8 bases; junction bases outside the gene matches: 9. The CDR3 is 14 residues long. Germline CDR1 is SGHDN and CDR2 is FVKESK.